The clone carrying this T cell receptor beta chain was picked up many times. Its antigen is undetermined. This record comes from a study of CD8 T cells in ankylosing spondylitis. The CDR3 length is 14 residues. J gave up 3 bases and V 6 bases, and 7 bases lay outside the gene matches. Whole-study results and caveats: Ankylosing spondylitis blood seemed to carry a telltale TCR beta motif made of roughly eight highly homologous variants. Reportedly, disease-linked clones are significantly enriched in ankylosing spondylitis patients' matched synovial fluid. Researchers report that disease-linked clones proved CD8+ and relatively rare in peripheral blood. Certain motif variants had earlier been reported in reactive arthritis synovial fluid and blood.

One entry per CDR3 protein results from TCRdb running MiXCR on the 5' RACE reads. The table lists about 240,000 distinct CDR3 sequences, approximately 9% of them singletons. Material: blood, either unsorted or a sorted T cell fraction (not recorded which). The genes are TRBV12-3 or TRBV12-4 and TRBJ2-5; TRBD1 matches 7 bases. This sequence was found in a male donor with ankylosing spondylitis or in good health (not recorded which). CDR3 sequence: CASRTAGGKETQYF. Written as DNA, the CDR3 is TGTGCCAGCAGGACCGCAGGGGGAAAAGAGACCCAGTACTTC.